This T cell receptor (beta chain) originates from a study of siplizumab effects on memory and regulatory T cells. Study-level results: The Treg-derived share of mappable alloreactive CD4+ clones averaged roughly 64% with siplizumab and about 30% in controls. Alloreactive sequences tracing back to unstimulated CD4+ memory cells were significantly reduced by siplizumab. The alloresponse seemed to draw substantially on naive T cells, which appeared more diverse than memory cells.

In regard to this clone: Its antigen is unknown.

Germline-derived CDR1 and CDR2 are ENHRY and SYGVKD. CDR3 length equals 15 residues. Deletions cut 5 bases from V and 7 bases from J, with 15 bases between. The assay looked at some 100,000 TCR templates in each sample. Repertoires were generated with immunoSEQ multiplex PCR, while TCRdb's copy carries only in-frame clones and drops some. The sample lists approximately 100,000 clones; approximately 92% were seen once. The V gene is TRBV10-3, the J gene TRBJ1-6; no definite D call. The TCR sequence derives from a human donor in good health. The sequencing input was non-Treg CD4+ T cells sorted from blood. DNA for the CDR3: TGTGCCATCAGTCGAGACCCAAACGGGAATTCACCCCTCCACTTT. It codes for CAISRDPNGNSPLHF.